This section outlines one TCR beta chain sequence together with its context. This specimen belongs to a study of technical replicates of blood from a handful of donors. The CDR3 is made up of 13 amino acids. The V gene end was trimmed by 8 bases and the J gene end by 9 bases; junction bases not matched to a gene: 9. CDR1 is LNHDA, CDR2 SQIVND, per germline (reference sequence). TCRdb's copy holds only in-frame clones and misses some; the assay was immunoSEQ multiplex PCR. Here the sample spans 91,000 or so clones, roughly 96% being singletons. The receptor was derived from a human donor in good health. The sample taken for sequencing was T cells isolated from PBMCs. The rearrangement joins TRBV19 to TRBJ1-3, with 8 bases that match TRBD1. The CDR3 protein is CASSDRGGFTIYF. DNA for the CDR3: TGTGCCAGTTCAGACAGGGGCGGATTCACCATATATTTT.